This T cell receptor (beta chain) was observed in a study of T cells in localized non-small cell lung cancer. TCRdb keeps only in-frame clones here, not all; method: immunoSEQ multiplex PCR. The table has tens of thousands of clones, around 82% seen once. The germline V and J ends were trimmed by 5 bases and 0 bases, with 8 bases remaining between them. The germline gives CDR1 MDHEN, CDR2 SYDVKM. The CDR3 is made up of 15 amino acids. This clone was detected once. The source is a female donor aged 60 or older with stage I lung adenocarcinoma. The chain links TRBV28 to TRBJ2-6, with D possibly TRBD1 on 5 matching bases. The sequences come from peripheral blood, collected before any cancer treatment. The CDR3 DNA reads as TGTGCCAGCAGTCCCGACAGCTCTGGGGCCAACGTCCTGACTTTC. Encoded protein: CASSPDSSGANVLTF. The full variable domain, with the rest looked up from reference TRBV28 and TRBJ2-6, is DVKVTQSSRYLVKRTGEKVFLECVQDMDHENMFWYRQDPGLGLRLIYFSYDVKMKEKGDIPEGYSVSREKKERFSLILESASTNQTSMYLCASSPDSSGANVLTFGAGSRLTVL.